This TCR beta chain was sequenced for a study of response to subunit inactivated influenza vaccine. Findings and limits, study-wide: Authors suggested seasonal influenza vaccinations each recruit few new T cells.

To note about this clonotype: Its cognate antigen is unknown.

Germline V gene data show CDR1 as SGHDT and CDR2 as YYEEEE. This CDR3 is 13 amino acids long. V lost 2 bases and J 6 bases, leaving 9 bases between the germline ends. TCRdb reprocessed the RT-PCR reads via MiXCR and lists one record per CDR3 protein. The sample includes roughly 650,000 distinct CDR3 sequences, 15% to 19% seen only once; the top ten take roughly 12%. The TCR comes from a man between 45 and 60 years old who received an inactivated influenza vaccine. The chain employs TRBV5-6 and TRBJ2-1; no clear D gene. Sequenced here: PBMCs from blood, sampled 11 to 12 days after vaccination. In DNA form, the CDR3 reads TGTGCCAGCAGCTTTTCGAGCAGCAATGAGCAGTTCTTC. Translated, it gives CASSFSSSNEQFF. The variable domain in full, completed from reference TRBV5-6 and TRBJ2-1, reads DAGVTQSPTHLIKTRGQQVTLRCSPKSGHDTVSWYQQALGQGPQFIFQYYEEEERQRGNFPDRFSGHQFPNYSSELNVNALLLGDSALYLCASSFSSSNEQFFGPGTRLTVL.